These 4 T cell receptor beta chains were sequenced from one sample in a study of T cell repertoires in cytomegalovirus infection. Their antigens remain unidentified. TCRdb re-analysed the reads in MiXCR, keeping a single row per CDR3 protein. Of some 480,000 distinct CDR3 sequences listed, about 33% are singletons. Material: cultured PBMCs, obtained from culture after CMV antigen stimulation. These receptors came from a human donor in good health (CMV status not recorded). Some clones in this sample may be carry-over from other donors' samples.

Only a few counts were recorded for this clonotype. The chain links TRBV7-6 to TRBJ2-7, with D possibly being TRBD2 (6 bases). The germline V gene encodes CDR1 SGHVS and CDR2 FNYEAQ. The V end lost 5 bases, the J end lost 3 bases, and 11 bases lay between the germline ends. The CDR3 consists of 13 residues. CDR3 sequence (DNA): TGTGCCAGCAGCCCGGGGGTTAACTACGAGCAGTACTTC. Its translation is CASSPGVNYEQYF.

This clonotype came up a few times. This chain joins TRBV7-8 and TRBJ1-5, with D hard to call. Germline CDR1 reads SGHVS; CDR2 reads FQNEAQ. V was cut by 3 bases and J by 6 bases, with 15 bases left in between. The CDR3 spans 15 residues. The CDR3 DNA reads TGTGCCAGCAGCTTTTACAGACTAACGGGTCAGCCCCAGCATTTT. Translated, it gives CASSFYRLTGQPQHF. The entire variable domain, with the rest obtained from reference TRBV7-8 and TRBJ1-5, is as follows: GAGVSQSPRYKVAKRGQDVALRCDPISGHVSLFWYQQALGQGPEFLTYFQNEAQLDKSGLPSDRFFAERPEGSVSTLKIQRTQQEDSAVYLCASSFYRLTGQPQHFGDGTRLSIL.

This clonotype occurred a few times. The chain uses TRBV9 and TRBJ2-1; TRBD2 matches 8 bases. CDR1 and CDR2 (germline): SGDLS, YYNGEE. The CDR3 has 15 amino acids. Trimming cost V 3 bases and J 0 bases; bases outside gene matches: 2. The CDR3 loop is CASSGSGTSYNEQFF. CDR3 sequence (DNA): TGTGCCAGCAGCGGTAGCGGGACCTCCTACAATGAGCAGTTCTTC.

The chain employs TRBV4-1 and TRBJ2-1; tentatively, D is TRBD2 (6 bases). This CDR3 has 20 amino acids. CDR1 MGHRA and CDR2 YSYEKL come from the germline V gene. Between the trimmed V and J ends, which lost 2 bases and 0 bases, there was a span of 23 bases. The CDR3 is CASSQTLLPIAESSYNEQFF. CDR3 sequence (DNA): TGCGCCAGCAGCCAAACCCTCCTACCCATAGCGGAAAGCTCCTACAATGAGCAGTTCTTC.